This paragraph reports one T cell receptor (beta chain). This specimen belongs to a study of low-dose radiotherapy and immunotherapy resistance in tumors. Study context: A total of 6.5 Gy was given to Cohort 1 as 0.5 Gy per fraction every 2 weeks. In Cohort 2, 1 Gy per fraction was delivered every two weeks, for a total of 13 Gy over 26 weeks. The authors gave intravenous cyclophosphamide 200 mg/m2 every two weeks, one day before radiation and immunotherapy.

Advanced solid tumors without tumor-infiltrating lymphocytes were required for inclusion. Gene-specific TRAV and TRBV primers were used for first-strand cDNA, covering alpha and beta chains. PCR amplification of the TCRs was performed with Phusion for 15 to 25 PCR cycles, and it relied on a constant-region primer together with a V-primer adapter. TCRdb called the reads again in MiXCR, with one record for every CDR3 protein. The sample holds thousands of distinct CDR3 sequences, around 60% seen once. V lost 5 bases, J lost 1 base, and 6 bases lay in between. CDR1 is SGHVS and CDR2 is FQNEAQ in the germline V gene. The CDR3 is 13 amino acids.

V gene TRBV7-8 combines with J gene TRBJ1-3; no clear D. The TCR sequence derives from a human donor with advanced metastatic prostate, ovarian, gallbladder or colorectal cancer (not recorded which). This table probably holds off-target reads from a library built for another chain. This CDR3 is CASSGRSGNTIYF. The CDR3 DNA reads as TGTGCCAGCAGCGGGAGGTCTGGAAACACCATATATTTT.